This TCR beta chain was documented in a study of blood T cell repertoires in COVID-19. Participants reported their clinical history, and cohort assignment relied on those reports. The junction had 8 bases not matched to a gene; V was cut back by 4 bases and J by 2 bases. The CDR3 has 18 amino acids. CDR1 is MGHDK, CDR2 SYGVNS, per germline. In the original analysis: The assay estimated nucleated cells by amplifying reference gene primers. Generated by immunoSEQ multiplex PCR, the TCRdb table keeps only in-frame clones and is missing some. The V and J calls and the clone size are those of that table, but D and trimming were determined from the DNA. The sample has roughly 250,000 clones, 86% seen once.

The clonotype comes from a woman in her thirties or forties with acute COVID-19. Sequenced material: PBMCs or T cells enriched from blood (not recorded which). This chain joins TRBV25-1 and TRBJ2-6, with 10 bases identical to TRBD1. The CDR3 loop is CASSAGTGALPGANVLTF. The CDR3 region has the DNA TGTGCCAGCAGTGCGGGGACAGGGGCTCTCCCTGGGGCCAACGTCCTGACTTTC.